Given below is one T cell receptor (beta chain) in context. This sample was taken from a study of blood T cell repertoires in COVID-19. Looked up from germline, CDR1 is SGDLS and CDR2 is YYNGEE. This CDR3 has 15 amino acids. V shed 3 bases, J shed 2 bases, and the junction held 8 bases outside the gene matches. In the authors' workflow: Using reference gene primer amplification, nucleated cell counts were estimated. Profiled with immunoSEQ multiplex PCR; TCRdb holds only in-frame clones, not every one. V and J calls and clone size are copied from that table; D and trimming were computed from the DNA. The table lists roughly 100,000 clones, more than 85% of them singletons.

The TCR sequence derives from a human donor in a cohort sampled during active COVID-19. The chain combines TRBV9 with TRBJ2-7, with 7 bases fitting TRBD2. Sequencing used peripheral blood. DNA for the CDR3: TGTGCCAGCAGCGGGGAAACTAGCGCCGCCTACGAGCAGTACTTC. Its translation is CASSGETSAAYEQYF.